The 13 T cell receptor beta chains below come from one sample, sequenced in a study of blood T cell repertoires in COVID-19. TCRdb's table, derived via immunoSEQ multiplex PCR, lists solely in-frame clones and lacks some. The sample lists about 44,000 clones, roughly 90% seen once, with approximately 23% in the top ten. Sequenced input: peripheral blood. The source is a woman at least 80 years old in a cohort sampled during active or convalescent COVID-19.

This clone was seen a handful of times. V is TRBV5-6 and J is TRBJ1-1, with a tentative D call TRBD1 (5 bases). Trimming took 3 bases from V and 0 from J, leaving 6 bases between them. The CDR3 has 13 residues. The germline gives CDR1 SGHDT, CDR2 YYEEEE. This CDR3 is CASSSTVNTEAFF. The CDR3 nucleotides are TGTGCCAGCAGCTCGACAGTGAACACTGAAGCTTTCTTT.

This chain connects TRBV12-3 or TRBV12-4 to TRBJ2-3, with 9 bases matching TRBD2. The CDR3 has 13 residues. The V segment lost 8 bases and the J segment 7 bases; nucleotides outside the gene matches: 7. CDR3 protein: CASSLAGRNTQYF. DNA of the CDR3: TGTGCCAGCTCCCTAGCGGGGAGGAATACGCAGTATTTT.

The rearrangement links TRBV27 to TRBJ1-4; tentatively, D is TRBD1 (6 bases). This CDR3 spans 14 amino acids. CDR1 is MNHEY, CDR2 SMNVEV, per germline (reference sequence). V gave up 6 bases and J gave up 2 bases, with 10 bases separating them. The chain's CDR3 is CASRHTGTNEKLFF. For the CDR3, the DNA is TGTGCCAGCAGACACACAGGGACTAATGAAAAACTGTTTTTT.

V usage is TRBV5-1 and J usage is TRBJ2-1, with 9 positions matching TRBD2. Losses at the gene ends were 2 bases for V and 7 bases for J; bases not matched to a gene: 13. The CDR3 extends over 17 amino acids. Germline CDR1 is SGHRS and CDR2 is YFSETQ. The CDR3 spells CASSLPLTSGAVNEQFF. CDR3 DNA: TGCGCCAGCAGCTTACCCCTGACTAGCGGAGCGGTAAATGAGCAGTTCTTC.

The V call is TRBV19, the J call TRBJ2-7; 7 nucleotides align to TRBD2. This CDR3 is 16 amino acids long. Looked up from germline, CDR1 is LNHDA and CDR2 is SQIVND (reference sequence). After removal of 5 bases from V and 6 bases from J, the junction contained 16 bases not matched to a gene. CDR3 DNA: TGTGCCAGTAGTCCCGGACTAGGAAGCTCGCTCGGCGAGCAGTACTTC. It yields the protein CASSPGLGSSLGEQYF.

The rearrangement uses TRBV28 and TRBJ1-5, with TRBD1 as a possible D gene (6 bases). Per the germline V gene, CDR1 is MDHEN and CDR2 is SYDVKM. With 5 bases removed from V and 5 bases from J, the gap between germline ends came to 13 bases. This CDR3 contains 14 residues. The CDR3 DNA follows: TGTGCCAGCAGTCCACCCCAGGGGTATCAGCCCCAGCATTTT. Amino acids: CASSPPQGYQPQHF. Using reference TRBV28 and TRBJ1-5 for the parts outside the CDR3, the full variable domain is DVKVTQSSRYLVKRTGEKVFLECVQDMDHENMFWYRQDPGLGLRLIYFSYDVKMKEKGDIPEGYSVSREKKERFSLILESASTNQTSMYLCASSPPQGYQPQHFGDGTRLSIL.

V is TRBV4-3 and J is TRBJ1-6; TRBD1 might be the D (5 bases). CDR1 and CDR2 from the germline V gene are LGHNA and YSLEER. The CDR3 length is 15 residues. Trimming shortened V by 1 base and J by 10 bases, and 14 bases separated the two germline ends. CDR3 amino acids: CASSQGQGFASPLHF. DNA for the CDR3: TGCGCCAGCAGCCAAGGGCAGGGATTCGCATCACCCCTCCACTTT.

The J gene is TRBJ2-1, the V gene TRBV3-1 (or the pseudogene TRBV3-2); 10 positions agree with TRBD2. Germline CDR1 LGHDT, CDR2 YNNKEL (reference sequence). V gave up 1 base and J gave up 9 bases; unmatched junction bases: 0. The CDR3 runs to 13 residues. CDR3 sequence reads: CASSQGTSGEQFF. DNA of the CDR3: TGTGCCAGCAGCCAAGGGACTAGCGGTGAGCAGTTCTTC.

The chain carries TRBV2 and TRBJ1-5; 7 bases are a match to TRBD1. Trimming took 3 bases from V and 2 from J; bases not matched to a gene: 7. There are 16 residues in the CDR3. Germline CDR1 is SNHLY and CDR2 is FYNNEI. CDR3 in amino acids: CASSEDGQVRNQPQHF. CDR3 in DNA: TGTGCCAGCAGTGAGGATGGACAGGTCCGCAATCAGCCCCAGCATTTT.

The CDR3, as DNA: TGTGCCATCAGTGAGTCGATTGTCCGAGCTAACTATGGCTACACCTTC. Encoded protein: CAISESIVRANYGYTF. The chain joins TRBV10-3 to TRBJ1-2; D gene uncertain. V lost 0 bases to trimming and J lost 0 bases, with 11 bases between them. This CDR3 has 16 residues. CDR1 and CDR2 (germline): ENHRY, SYGVKD.

The J gene is TRBJ1-2, the V gene TRBV3-1 (or the pseudogene TRBV3-2); TRBD1 matches at 7 bases. Germline V gene sequence: CDR1 LGHDT, CDR2 YNNKEL (reference sequence). Losses at the gene ends were 1 base for V and 6 bases for J; bases not matched to a gene: 5. The CDR3 totals 14 residues. The CDR3 is CASSQVGGENGYTF. The CDR3 DNA reads TGTGCCAGCAGCCAAGTAGGGGGCGAGAATGGCTACACCTTC.

V gene TRBV30 combines with J gene TRBJ1-1; D unresolved. Trimming took off 3 bases at V and 4 bases at J, with 6 bases between the two ends. The CDR3 contains 11 residues. Germline CDR1 GTSNPN, CDR2 SVGIG (reference sequence). As DNA, the CDR3 is TGTGCCTGGAGCCCGGGCACTGAAGCTTTCTTT. Its protein product is CAWSPGTEAFF.

This clone was detected only a few times. The chain is built from TRBV6-6 and TRBJ1-2; D ambiguous. The germline V gene encodes CDR1 MNHNY and CDR2 SVGAGI (reference sequence). The CDR3 is made up of 14 amino acids. Trimming took off 7 bases at V and 2 bases at J, with 14 bases between the two ends. The CDR3 coding sequence is TGTGCCAGCATTAACCGGCGGCGGAACTATGGCTACACCTTC. Its translation: CASINRRRNYGYTF.